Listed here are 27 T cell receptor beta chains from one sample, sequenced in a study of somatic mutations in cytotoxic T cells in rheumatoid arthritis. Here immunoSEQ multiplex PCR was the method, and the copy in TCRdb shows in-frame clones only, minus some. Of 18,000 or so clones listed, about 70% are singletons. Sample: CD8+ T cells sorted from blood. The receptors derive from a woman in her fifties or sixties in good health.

CDR3: CASSSGWNIQYF. The CDR3 DNA is TGTGCCAGCAGTTCCGGGTGGAACATTCAGTACTTC. The rearrangement uses TRBV11-2 and TRBJ2-4; no firm D call. CDR3 length: 12 residues. Germline CDR1 and CDR2: SGHAT and FQNNGV. Trimming took off 6 bases at V and 7 bases at J, with 10 bases between the two ends.

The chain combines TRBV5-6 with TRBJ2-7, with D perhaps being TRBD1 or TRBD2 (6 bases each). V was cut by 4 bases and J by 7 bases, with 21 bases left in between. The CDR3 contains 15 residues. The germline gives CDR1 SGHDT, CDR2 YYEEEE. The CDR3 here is CASSPPRGLPGEQYF. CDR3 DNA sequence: TGTGCCAGCAGCCCGCCACGGGGGCTCCCAGGGGAGCAGTACTTC.

CDR3: CASSPSGSFNEQFF. The CDR3 DNA sequence: TGTGCCAGCAGCCCTAGCGGGAGTTTCAATGAGCAGTTCTTC. The chain couples TRBV9 to TRBJ2-1; 10 bases agree with TRBD2. The V segment lost 4 bases and the J segment 6 bases; nucleotides outside the gene matches: 4. This CDR3 has 14 amino acids. Germline assignment: CDR1 SGDLS and CDR2 YYNGEE.

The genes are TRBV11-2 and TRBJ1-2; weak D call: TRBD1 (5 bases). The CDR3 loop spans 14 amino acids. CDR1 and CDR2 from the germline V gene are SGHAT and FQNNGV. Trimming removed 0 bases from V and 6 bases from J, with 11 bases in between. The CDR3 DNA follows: TGTGCCAGCAGCTTAGAGGCAGGGCTTGATGGCTACACCTTC. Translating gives CASSLEAGLDGYTF.

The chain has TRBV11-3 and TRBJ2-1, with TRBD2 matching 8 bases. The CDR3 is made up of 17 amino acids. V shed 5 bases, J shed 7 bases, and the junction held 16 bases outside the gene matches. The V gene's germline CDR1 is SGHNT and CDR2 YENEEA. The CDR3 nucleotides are TGTGCCAGCAGCCCAAGAGGCTCGGGAGGGCCTTTTAATGAGCAGTTCTTC. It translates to CASSPRGSGGPFNEQFF.

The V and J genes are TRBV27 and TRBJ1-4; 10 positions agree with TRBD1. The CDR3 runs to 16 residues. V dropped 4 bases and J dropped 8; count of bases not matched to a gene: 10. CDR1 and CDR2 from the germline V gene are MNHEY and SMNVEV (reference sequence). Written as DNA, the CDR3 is TGTGCCAGCAGTTCGGCCGAGACAGGGGGCAGGGAAAAACTGTTTTTT. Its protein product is CASSSAETGGREKLFF.

CDR3 protein: CASSEVQGEGYEQYF. As DNA, the CDR3 is TGTGCCAGCAGTGAAGTCCAGGGGGAGGGATACGAGCAGTACTTC. The chain recombines TRBV6-1 with TRBJ2-7, with D perhaps assigned TRBD1 or TRBD2 (7 bases each). In germline, CDR1 is MNHNS, CDR2 SASEGT. Trimming removed 1 base at V and 4 bases at J, with 14 bases between. The CDR3 covers 15 residues.

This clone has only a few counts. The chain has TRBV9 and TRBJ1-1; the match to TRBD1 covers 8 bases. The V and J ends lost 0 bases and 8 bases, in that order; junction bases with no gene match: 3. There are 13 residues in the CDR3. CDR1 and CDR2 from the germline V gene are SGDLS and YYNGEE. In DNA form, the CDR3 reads TGTGCCAGCAGCGTAGAGGCAGGGGGCGAAGCTTTCTTT. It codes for CASSVEAGGEAFF.

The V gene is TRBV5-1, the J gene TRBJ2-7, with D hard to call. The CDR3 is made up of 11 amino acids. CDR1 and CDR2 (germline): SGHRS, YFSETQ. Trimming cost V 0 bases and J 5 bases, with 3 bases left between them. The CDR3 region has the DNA TGCGCCAGCAGCTTGGGCCACGAGCAGTACTTC. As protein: CASSLGHEQYF.

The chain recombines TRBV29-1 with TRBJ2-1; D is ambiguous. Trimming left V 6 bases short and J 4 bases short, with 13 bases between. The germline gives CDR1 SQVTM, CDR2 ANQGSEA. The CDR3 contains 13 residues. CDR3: CSVLGGNYNEQFF. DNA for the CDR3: TGCAGCGTGCTCGGCGGAAATTACAATGAGCAGTTCTTC.

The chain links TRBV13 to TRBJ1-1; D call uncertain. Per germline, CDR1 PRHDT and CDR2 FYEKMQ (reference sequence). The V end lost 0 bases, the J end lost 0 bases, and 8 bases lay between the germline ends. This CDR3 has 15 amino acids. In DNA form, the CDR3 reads TGTGCCAGCAGCTTAGGCAGGCGTCTGAACACTGAAGCTTTCTTT. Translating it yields CASSLGRRLNTEAFF.

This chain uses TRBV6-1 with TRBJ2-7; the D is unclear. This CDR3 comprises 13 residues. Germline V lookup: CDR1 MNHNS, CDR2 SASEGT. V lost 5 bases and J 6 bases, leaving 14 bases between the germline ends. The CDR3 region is CASSPLNRGEQYF. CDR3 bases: TGTGCCAGCAGTCCCCTCAACCGCGGCGAGCAGTACTTC.

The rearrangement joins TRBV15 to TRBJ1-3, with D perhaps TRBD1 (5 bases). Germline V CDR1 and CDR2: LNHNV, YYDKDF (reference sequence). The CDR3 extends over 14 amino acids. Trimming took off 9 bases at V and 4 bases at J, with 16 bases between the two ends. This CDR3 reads CATTSRGGGNTIYF. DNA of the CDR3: TGTGCCACAACCTCTCGCGGGGGAGGAAACACCATATATTTT.

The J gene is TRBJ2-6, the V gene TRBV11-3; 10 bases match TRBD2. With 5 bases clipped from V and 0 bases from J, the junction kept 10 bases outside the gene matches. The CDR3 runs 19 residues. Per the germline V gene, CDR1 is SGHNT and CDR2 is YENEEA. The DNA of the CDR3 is TGTGCCAGCAGCCCCCCTACTAGCGGGGCCGCCTCTGGGGCCAACGTCCTGACTTTC. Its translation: CASSPPTSGAASGANVLTF. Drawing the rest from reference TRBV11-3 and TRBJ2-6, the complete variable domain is EAGVVQSPRYKIIEKKQPVAFWCNPISGHNTLYWYLQNLGQGPELLIRYENEEAVDDSQLPKDRFSAERLKGVDSTLKIQPAELGDSAVYLCASSPPTSGAASGANVLTFGAGSRLTVL.

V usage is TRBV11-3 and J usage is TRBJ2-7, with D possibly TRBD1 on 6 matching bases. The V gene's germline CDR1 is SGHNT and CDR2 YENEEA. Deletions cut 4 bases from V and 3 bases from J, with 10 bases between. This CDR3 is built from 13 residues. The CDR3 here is CASSWTESYEQYF. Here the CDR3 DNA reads TGTGCCAGCAGCTGGACAGAGAGCTACGAGCAGTACTTC.

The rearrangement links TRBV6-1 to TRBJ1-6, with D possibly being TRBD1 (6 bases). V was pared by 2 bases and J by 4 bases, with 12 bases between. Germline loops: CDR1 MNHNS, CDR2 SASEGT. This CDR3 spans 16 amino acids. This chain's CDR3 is CASSEWDKSYNSPLHF. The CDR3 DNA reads TGTGCCAGCAGTGAATGGGACAAAAGTTATAATTCACCCCTCCACTTT.

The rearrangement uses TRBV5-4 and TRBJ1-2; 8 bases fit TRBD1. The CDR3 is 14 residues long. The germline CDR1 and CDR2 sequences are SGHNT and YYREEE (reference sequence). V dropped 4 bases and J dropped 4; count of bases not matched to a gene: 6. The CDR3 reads CASSPPDRVYGYTF. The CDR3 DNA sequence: TGTGCCAGCAGCCCCCCGGACAGGGTCTATGGCTACACCTTC.

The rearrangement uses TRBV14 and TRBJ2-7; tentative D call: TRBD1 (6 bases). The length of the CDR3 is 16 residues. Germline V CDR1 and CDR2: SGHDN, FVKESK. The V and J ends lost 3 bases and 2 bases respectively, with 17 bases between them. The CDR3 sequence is CASSQTRDTHPYEQYF. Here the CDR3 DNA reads TGTGCCAGCAGCCAGACCCGGGACACCCACCCCTACGAGCAGTACTTC.

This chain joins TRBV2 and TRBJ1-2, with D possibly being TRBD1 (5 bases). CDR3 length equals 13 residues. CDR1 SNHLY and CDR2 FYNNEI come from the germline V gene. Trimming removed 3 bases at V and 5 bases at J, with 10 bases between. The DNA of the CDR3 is TGTGCCAGCAGTGACAGGGTGCGGTATGGCTACACCTTC. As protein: CASSDRVRYGYTF.

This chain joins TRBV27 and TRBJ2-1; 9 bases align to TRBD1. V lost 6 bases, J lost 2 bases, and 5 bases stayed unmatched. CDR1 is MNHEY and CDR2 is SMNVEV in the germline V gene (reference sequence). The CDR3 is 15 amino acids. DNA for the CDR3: TGTGCCAGCAGGGACAGGGGAATCACCTACAATGAGCAGTTCTTC. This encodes CASRDRGITYNEQFF.

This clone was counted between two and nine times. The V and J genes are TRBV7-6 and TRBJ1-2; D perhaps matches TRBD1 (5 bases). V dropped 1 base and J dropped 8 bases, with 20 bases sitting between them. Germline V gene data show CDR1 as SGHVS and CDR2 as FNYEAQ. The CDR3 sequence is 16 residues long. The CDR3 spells CASSLGTDGGSDGYTF. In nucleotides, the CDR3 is TGTGCCAGCAGCTTAGGGACCGACGGGGGTTCAGACGGCTACACCTTC.

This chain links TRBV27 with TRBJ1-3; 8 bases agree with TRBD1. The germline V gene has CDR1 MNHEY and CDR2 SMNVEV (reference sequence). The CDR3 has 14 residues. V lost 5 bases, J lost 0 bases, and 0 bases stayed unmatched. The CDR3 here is CASSTGGSGNTIYF. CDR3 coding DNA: TGTGCCAGCAGTACAGGGGGCTCTGGAAACACCATATATTTT.

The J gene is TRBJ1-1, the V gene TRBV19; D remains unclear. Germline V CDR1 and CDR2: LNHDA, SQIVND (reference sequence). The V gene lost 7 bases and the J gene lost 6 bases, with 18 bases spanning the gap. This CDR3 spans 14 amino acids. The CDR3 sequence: CASIEVAASSEAFF. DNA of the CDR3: TGTGCCAGTATTGAAGTCGCGGCAAGTTCTGAAGCTTTCTTT.

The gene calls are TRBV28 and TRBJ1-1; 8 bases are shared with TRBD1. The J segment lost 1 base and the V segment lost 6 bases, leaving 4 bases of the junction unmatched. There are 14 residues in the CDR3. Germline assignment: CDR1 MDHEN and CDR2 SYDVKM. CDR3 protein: CASSLTGGNTEAFF. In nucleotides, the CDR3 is TGTGCCAGCAGCCTCACAGGGGGGAACACTGAAGCTTTCTTT.

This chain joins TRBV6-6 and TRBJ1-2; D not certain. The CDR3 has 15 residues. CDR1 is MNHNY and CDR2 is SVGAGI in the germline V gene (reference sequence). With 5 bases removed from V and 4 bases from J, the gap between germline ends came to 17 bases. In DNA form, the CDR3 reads TGTGCCAGCAGTACCGAAGGATGGGGTAGCTATGGCTACACCTTC. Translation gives CASSTEGWGSYGYTF.

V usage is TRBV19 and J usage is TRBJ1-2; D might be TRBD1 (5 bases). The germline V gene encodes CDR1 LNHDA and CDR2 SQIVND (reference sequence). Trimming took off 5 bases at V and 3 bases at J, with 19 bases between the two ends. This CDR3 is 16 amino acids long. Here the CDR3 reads CASSPNWGGIDYGYTF. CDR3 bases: TGTGCCAGTAGTCCAAACTGGGGGGGAATCGACTATGGCTACACCTTC. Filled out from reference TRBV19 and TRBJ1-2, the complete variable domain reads DGGITQSPKYLFRKEGQNVTLSCEQNLNHDAMYWYRQDPGQGLRLIYYSQIVNDFQKGDIAEGYSVSREKKESFPLTVTSAQKNPTAFYLCASSPNWGGIDYGYTFGSGTRLTVV.

The CDR3 reads CASSSLEQSASEQYF. The CDR3 nucleotides are TGTGCCAGCAGCTCCCTGGAACAGAGTGCTTCCGAGCAGTACTTC. This rearrangement joins TRBV7-6 to TRBJ2-7; D call uncertain. Germline loops: CDR1 SGHVS, CDR2 FNYEAQ. CDR3 length: 15 amino acids. Trimming pared 4 bases from V and 6 bases from J, leaving 19 bases between. The full variable domain, rest sourced from reference TRBV7-6 and TRBJ2-7, is GAGVSQSPRYKVTKRGQDVALRCDPISGHVSLYWYRQALGQGPEFLTYFNYEAQQDKSGLPNDRFSAERPEGSISTLTIQRTEQRDSAMYRCASSSLEQSASEQYFGPGTRLTVT.